The 12 T cell receptor beta chains reported below all come from one sample, sequenced in a study of T-cell memory formation after mild COVID-19. One entry per CDR3 protein results from TCRdb running MiXCR on the 5' RACE reads. Here the sample spans around 150,000 distinct CDR3 sequences, about 14% being singletons. Sequences were obtained from PBMCs or a T cell subset sorted from them (not recorded which). These receptors were collected from an adult woman who had mild COVID-19 (a few samples of this study predate the infection). Cell type and time point are not known.

Here the CDR3 DNA reads TGCGCCAGCAGCCAGCTCGGTATCCCACCCCCGTCCTACGAGCAGTACGTC. It specifies CASSQLGIPPPSYEQYV. V is TRBV4-1 and J is TRBJ2-7; D call uncertain. The germline V and J ends were trimmed by 3 bases and 1 base, with 19 bases remaining between them. Germline V gives CDR1 MGHRA, CDR2 YSYEKL. The CDR3 covers 17 residues.

This clonotype was observed a few times. This chain uses TRBV20-1 with TRBJ1-4; D perhaps matches TRBD1 (5 bases). Germline V gene data show CDR1 as DFQATT and CDR2 as SNEGSKA (reference sequence). Trimming took 4 bases from V and 7 from J, leaving 13 bases between them. The CDR3 consists of 13 residues. The CDR3 region has the DNA TGCAGTGCTAATCCGGCAGGGTTTGAAAAACTGTTTTTT. Residues: CSANPAGFEKLFF.

This rearrangement joins TRBV6-1 to TRBJ1-5; no firm D call. V lost 6 bases to trimming and J lost 5 bases, with 8 bases between them. The CDR3 covers 12 residues. Germline V gives CDR1 MNHNS, CDR2 SASEGT. The CDR3 sequence: CASRKEYQPQHF. The CDR3 DNA follows: TGTGCCAGCAGAAAGGAATATCAGCCCCAGCATTTT.

The V gene is TRBV11-2, the J gene TRBJ2-2; D could derive from TRBD1 or TRBD2 (5 bases each). Deletions cut 2 bases from V and 1 base from J, with 8 bases between. Germline V CDR1 and CDR2: SGHAT, FQNNGV. CDR3 length equals 15 residues. The CDR3 sequence: CASSLWGRNTGELFF. The CDR3 DNA reads TGTGCCAGCAGCTTATGGGGGAGGAACACCGGGGAGCTGTTTTTT.

This sequence joins TRBV5-1 and TRBJ2-7; TRBD1 matches at 7 bases. CDR3 length: 15 amino acids. V gave up 4 bases and J gave up 6 bases; unmatched junction bases: 13. Germline values: CDR1 SGHRS, CDR2 YFSETQ. In nucleotides, the CDR3 is TGCGCCAGCAGCAGGGTACAGGGGAGATACGGCGAGCAGTACTTC. This sequence encodes CASSRVQGRYGEQYF.

This clonotype has more than one count but fewer than ten. The chain couples TRBV5-8 to TRBJ1-1; D is unclear. V gave up 0 bases and J gave up 10 bases, with 19 bases separating them. CDR1 and CDR2 (germline): SGHTS, YDEGEE. CDR3 length: 15 residues. CDR3 sequence: CASSLEGDKVDGAFF. The DNA for the CDR3 is TGTGCCAGCAGCTTGGAGGGTGACAAGGTGGACGGAGCTTTCTTT.

The chain carries TRBV4-1 and TRBJ2-7; 8 bases fit TRBD1. The CDR3 sequence is 14 residues long. The germline V gene has CDR1 MGHRA and CDR2 YSYEKL. The ends lost 1 base at V and 5 bases at J; junction bases unmatched: 4. In DNA, the CDR3 is TGCGCCAGCAGCCAAGTCACAGGGGGAAACGAGCAGTACTTC. Amino acid sequence: CASSQVTGGNEQYF.

This clonotype was observed a handful of times. The chain combines TRBV12-3 or TRBV12-4 with TRBJ2-1, with D unclear. The CDR3 sequence is 16 residues long. Trimming cost V 4 bases and J 4 bases, with 17 bases left between them. CDR3 region: CASSSTTPARYNEQFF. CDR3 DNA: TGTGCCAGCAGTTCTACCACACCCGCAAGATACAATGAGCAGTTCTTC.

This clonotype was detected only a few times. The chain uses TRBV5-1 and TRBJ1-1, with D maybe TRBD1 (5 bases). CDR3 size: 14 residues. Trimming cost V 4 bases and J 0 bases, with 10 bases left between them. Germline lookup yields CDR1 SGHRS and CDR2 YFSETQ. The CDR3 sequence: CASSTLGVNTEAFF. CDR3 DNA: TGCGCCAGCAGCACCCTGGGGGTGAACACTGAAGCTTTCTTT.

The chain carries TRBV20-1 and TRBJ2-1, with 10 bases lining up with TRBD2. V gave up 5 bases and J gave up 0 bases; unmatched junction bases: 13. The CDR3 runs to 18 residues. Germline V gives CDR1 DFQATT, CDR2 SNEGSKA (reference sequence). This chain's CDR3 is CSAPSTGTSARSYNEQFF. CDR3 DNA: TGCAGTGCTCCTTCTACCGGGACTAGCGCTCGCTCCTACAATGAGCAGTTCTTC.

Only a few counts were recorded for this clonotype. The chain joins TRBV27 to TRBJ2-7, with a weak D call TRBD1 (5 bases). Germline loops: CDR1 MNHEY, CDR2 SMNVEV (reference sequence). The length of the CDR3 is 14 residues. The germline V and J ends were trimmed by 6 bases and 0 bases, with 12 bases remaining between them. In nucleotides, the CDR3 is TGTGCCAGCAGACAAGGGGTTCGCTCCTACGAGCAGTACTTC. Protein sequence: CASRQGVRSYEQYF.

The CDR3, as DNA: TGTGCCAGCAGCTTAGTAGTTAGCGGGGGGGCATTTGAGCAGTTCTTC. Its translation is CASSLVVSGGAFEQFF. The V call is TRBV7-3, the J call TRBJ2-1, with 11 positions matching TRBD2. Looked up from germline, CDR1 is SGHTA and CDR2 is FQGTGA. The CDR3 length is 16 residues. V lost 2 bases, J lost 9 bases, and 9 bases stayed unmatched.